One and the same sample provided the 9 T cell receptor beta chains below, sequenced in a study of blood T cell repertoires in COVID-19. Profiling relied on immunoSEQ multiplex PCR, and the TCRdb table lists in-frame clones only, not all of them. The sample has about 370,000 clones; roughly 90% are singletons. The sequencing input was PBMCs or T cells enriched from blood (not recorded which). The receptors were sampled from a woman in her thirties or forties who had been exposed to COVID-19.

This chain connects TRBV7-9 to TRBJ1-1, with D perhaps matching TRBD1 (6 bases). V lost 5 bases, J lost 1 base, and 11 bases lay in between. CDR3 length equals 14 residues. The germline V gene encodes CDR1 SEHNR and CDR2 FQNEAQ (reference sequence). The chain's CDR3 is CASSPDRQNTEAFF. For the CDR3, the DNA is TGTGCCAGCAGCCCCGACAGGCAGAACACTGAAGCTTTCTTT.

This clone has only a few counts. V gene TRBV20-1 combines with J gene TRBJ2-7; TRBD2 agrees at 7 bases. The CDR3 is 13 amino acids. V lost 3 bases, J lost 4 bases, and 6 bases stayed unmatched. Looked up from germline, CDR1 is DFQATT and CDR2 is SNEGSKA (reference sequence). The CDR3 region has the DNA TGCAGTGCTAGTCGGCTAGCGGCGTACGAGCAGTACTTC. Protein product: CSASRLAAYEQYF.

This chain connects TRBV24-1 to TRBJ2-2, with 10 bases aligning to TRBD2. After removal of 7 bases from V and 6 bases from J, the junction contained 13 bases not matched to a gene. CDR3 length: 17 residues. Germline V gene sequence: CDR1 KGHDR, CDR2 SFDVKD. The CDR3 sequence: CATSDRVAGGSAGELFF. The DNA for the CDR3 is TGTGCCACCAGCGATAGGGTAGCGGGGGGATCGGCCGGGGAGCTGTTTTTT.

The chain joins TRBV7-2 to TRBJ1-2; possibly TRBD1 for D (6 bases). V lost 5 bases and J 8 bases, leaving 18 bases between the germline ends. There are 14 residues in the CDR3. Germline V gives CDR1 SGHTA, CDR2 FQGNSA. CDR3 region: CASSPRPGAWGYTF. In DNA, the CDR3 is TGTGCCAGCAGCCCGCGGCCAGGGGCGTGGGGCTACACCTTC.

This clone was seen a single time. The genes are TRBV11-2 and TRBJ1-5, with D possibly TRBD1 on 6 matching bases. Germline CDR1 and CDR2: SGHAT and FQNNGV. This CDR3 comprises 15 residues. The germline V and J ends were trimmed by 5 bases and 2 bases, with 13 bases remaining between them. Here the CDR3 reads CASSPRAGGNQPQHF. The CDR3 nucleotides are TGTGCCAGCAGCCCCCGGGCAGGGGGCAATCAGCCCCAGCATTTT.

This clone was seen a handful of times. J is TRBJ1-1 and V is TRBV7-9; tentatively, D is TRBD1 (5 bases). V gave up 11 bases and J gave up 8 bases, with 18 bases separating them. There are 12 residues in the CDR3. CDR1 is SEHNR and CDR2 is FQNEAQ in the germline V gene (reference sequence). Here the CDR3 DNA reads TGTGCCGGTGGAGTAGGGACTGGCGAAGCTTTCTTT. Protein product: CAGGVGTGEAFF.

The chain uses TRBV18 and TRBJ2-6; 9 bases are a match to TRBD1. V dropped 5 bases and J dropped 3; count of bases not matched to a gene: 14. Germline V gene data show CDR1 as KGHSH and CDR2 as LQKENI. This CDR3 is built from 19 residues. The CDR3 loop is CASSIRTGDPFGGANVLTF. The CDR3 DNA sequence: TGTGCCAGCTCAATTCGGACAGGGGACCCTTTCGGTGGGGCCAACGTCCTGACTTTC.

The J gene is TRBJ1-2, the V gene TRBV24-1; a possible D gene is TRBD1 (5 bases). In germline, CDR1 is KGHDR, CDR2 SFDVKD. The ends were cut back, 9 bases at V and 2 bases at J, with 33 bases in the middle. The CDR3 contains 20 residues. CDR3 coding DNA: TGTGCCACCGCGGAAGATCGAACCTGGGTAGGGGTACCACCAAACTATGGCTACACCTTC. It yields the protein CATAEDRTWVGVPPNYGYTF.

V is TRBV7-9 and J is TRBJ1-1; 10 bases agree with TRBD1. The CDR3 totals 14 residues. With 6 bases clipped from V and 1 base from J, the junction kept 2 bases outside the gene matches. Germline CDR1 SEHNR, CDR2 FQNEAQ (reference sequence). The chain's CDR3 is CASRGQGTNTEAFF. CDR3 DNA sequence: TGTGCCAGCAGGGGACAGGGGACGAACACTGAAGCTTTCTTT. Full variable domain (remainder filled in from reference TRBV7-9 and TRBJ1-1): DTGVSQNPRHKITKRGQNVTFRCDPISEHNRLYWYRQTLGQGPEFLTYFQNEAQLEKSRLLSDRFSAERPKGSFSTLEIQRTEQGDSAMYLCASRGQGTNTEAFFGQGTRLTVV.